This T cell receptor beta chain was sequenced in a study of T cell responses to AZD1222 COVID-19 vaccine. Clones were sequenced by immunoSEQ multiplex PCR, and TCRdb holds only the in-frame ones, with some missing. The sample holds over 120,000 clones. The V and J ends lost 0 bases and 8 bases respectively, with 11 bases between them. The CDR3 consists of 13 residues. The germline V gene has CDR1 SGHTS and CDR2 YDEGEE. This rearrangement joins TRBV5-8 to TRBJ1-2; possible D gene TRBD1, 6 bases. The specimen was peripheral blood. The clonotype comes from an adult in good health. CDR3 DNA sequence: TGTGCCAGCAGCTTGGACAGGGAGCTCGGCTACACCTTC. Amino acid sequence: CASSLDRELGYTF.